Following are 26 T cell receptor beta chains from one sample sequenced in a study of tumor-infiltrating lymphocytes in primary liver carcinoma. It was from about 19-30 mg of unsorted bulk tissue that RNA and DNA were co-extracted. Reverse transcription of approximately 520 ng total RNA with a constant-region primer produced TCR beta cDNA. Modified slightly, ARM-PCR produced TCR beta libraries over three nested multiplex PCR rounds. Both of the initial two PCR rounds ran for around 9 cycles and employed TRBV1-TRBV30 forward primers alongside a C-beta reverse primer. TCRdb fed the multiplex PCR reads into MiXCR, producing one record per CDR3 protein. The sample lists roughly 78,000 distinct CDR3 sequences; over 70% were seen once. Sequenced sample: liver tumor tissue from sampling region 4. Stated subset: tumor region T4, right-lateral pole. The receptors come from a woman aged 55-70 years with primary liver carcinoma and hepatitis B virus infection.

Concerning this clonotype: Without the conserved terminal phenylalanine or tryptophan, this CDR3 likely stems from a read error. The chain has TRBV11-2 and TRBJ1-1; D not resolved. Germline V gives CDR1 SGHAT, CDR2 FQNNGV. V was shortened by 1 base and J by 8 bases, with 14 bases between the two germline ends. The CDR3 extends over 14 amino acids. The CDR3 sequence: CASSLAQRATEAFS. The CDR3, as DNA: TGTGCCAGCAGCTTAGCGCAGAGGGCCACCGAAGCTTTCTCT.

A note on this clonotype: This may be a read error: a much more frequent sequence differs by one nucleotide. J is TRBJ2-3 and V is TRBV7-8; D is ambiguous. Germline V CDR1 and CDR2: SGHVS, FQNEAQ. The CDR3 sequence is 15 residues long. CDR3 amino acids: CASSLDSRSRDPQYF. Written as DNA, the CDR3 is TGTGCCAGCAGCTTAGACTCTAGATCGCGAGATCCGCAGTATTTT.

Many counts were recorded for this clonotype. This chain links TRBV7-9 with TRBJ2-2; possible D gene TRBD1, 5 bases. The germline gives CDR1 SEHNR, CDR2 FQNEAQ (reference sequence). Trimming shortened V by 8 bases and J by 4 bases, and 11 bases separated the two germline ends. The CDR3 runs to 13 residues. The CDR3 spells CASGAGRTGELFF. The CDR3 bases are TGTGCCAGCGGGGCAGGGCGCACCGGGGAGCTGTTTTTT.

In this sample, this clonotype turned up once. V usage is TRBV5-4 and J usage is TRBJ2-3, with 7 bases identical to TRBD2. CDR1 SGHNT and CDR2 YYREEE come from the germline V gene (reference sequence). There are 14 residues in the CDR3. Germline trimming cut 0 bases from V and 8 bases from J; bases unmatched to any gene: 6. CDR3 protein: CASSLGGSVSTQYF. The CDR3 DNA is TGTGCCAGCAGCTTGGGCGGGAGCGTCAGTACGCAGTATTTT.

In regard to this clonotype: A read error may be the cause here, since a much bigger clone is one base away. V is TRBV13 and J is TRBJ1-1; 8 bases align to TRBD1. Germline values: CDR1 PRHDT, CDR2 FYEKMQ (reference sequence). The CDR3 is 17 amino acids. The CDR3 region has the DNA TGTGCCAGCAGCTTACCCCAGGGGGCCCTCATGAAAACTGAAGCTTTCTTT. Protein: CASSLPQGALMKTEAFF.

This clonotype was detected only once. This CDR3 fails to terminate in the conserved phenylalanine or tryptophan, so it likely reflects a read error. J is TRBJ1-6 and V is TRBV14; D not resolved. The germline V and J ends were trimmed by 4 bases and 9 bases, with 4 bases remaining between them. This CDR3 region has 11 residues. CDR1 and CDR2 (germline): SGHDN, FVKESK. CDR3 in amino acids: CASSRSSPLHI. The CDR3 DNA sequence: TGTGCCAGCAGCCGGTCTTCACCCCTCCACATT.

This clonotype was seen repeatedly, ten times or more. V gene TRBV7-9 combines with J gene TRBJ2-5, with a weak D call TRBD2 (6 bases). This CDR3 comprises 12 residues. Looked up from germline, CDR1 is SEHNR and CDR2 is FQNEAQ (reference sequence). V lost 6 bases and J lost 5, with 10 bases in between. The CDR3 loop reads CASRVAEETQYF. In nucleotides, the CDR3 is TGTGCCAGCAGAGTAGCGGAGGAGACCCAGTACTTC.

This clonotype appeared many times. The V and J genes are TRBV11-2 and TRBJ2-7; TRBD1 agrees at 10 bases. Per germline, CDR1 SGHAT and CDR2 FQNNGV. V trimming: 0 bases; J trimming: 5 bases; junction bases outside the gene matches: 7. CDR3 length: 16 amino acids. The CDR3 sequence: CASSLEGQGSPHEQYF. Written as DNA, the CDR3 is TGTGCCAGCAGCTTAGAGGGACAGGGGTCTCCCCACGAGCAGTACTTC. The full variable domain, with the rest looked up from reference TRBV11-2 and TRBJ2-7, is EAGVAQSPRYKIIEKRQSVAFWCNPISGHATLYWYQQILGQGPKLLIQFQNNGVVDDSQLPKDRFSAERLKGVDSTLKIQPAKLEDSAVYLCASSLEGQGSPHEQYFGPGTRLTVT.

There are many counts of this clonotype. This chain uses TRBV21-1 with TRBJ2-7; the table's D call, TRBD1, has no DNA check behind it. TRBV21-1 is classified as a pseudogene. CDR3 length: 11 residues. CDR3 in DNA: TGTGCCAGCAGATCGGGGGGCGAGCAGTACTTC. Translation: CASRSGGEQYF.

Note on this clonotype: Relative to the germline gene, one junction end is altered; a read error may explain this. This chain joins TRBV7-9 and TRBJ2-7; 10 bases are shared with TRBD1. The CDR3 is made up of 15 amino acids. Looked up from germline, CDR1 is SEHNR and CDR2 is FQNEAQ (reference sequence). CDR3 bases: TGTGCCAGCAGTCCTGACAGGGGGCGCTCGGACGAGCAGTGCTTC. It codes for CASSPDRGRSDEQCF.

There are many counts of this clonotype. The rearrangement uses TRBV7-6 and TRBJ2-1; 11 nucleotides match TRBD2. Per the germline V gene, CDR1 is SGHVS and CDR2 is FNYEAQ. Trimming took 5 bases from V and 5 from J; bases not matched to a gene: 8. The CDR3 has 16 residues. The CDR3 nucleotides read TGTGCCAGCAGCCGTGCGGGGACTAGCGGTGACAATGAGCAGTTCTTC. Translation gives CASSRAGTSGDNEQFF.

Comment on this clonotype: A much bigger clone sits one base away, suggesting this may be a read error. This chain connects TRBV28 to TRBJ2-4, with 7 nucleotides matching TRBD2. CDR3 length equals 16 residues. Germline V lookup: CDR1 MDHEN, CDR2 SYDVKM. The CDR3 reads CACSESSGRAKNIQYF. Here the CDR3 DNA reads TGTGCCTGCAGCGAGTCTAGCGGAAGAGCCAAAAACATTCAGTACTTC.

Ten or more counts support this clonotype. The CDR3 spells CASSTGQGHHETQYF. CDR3 DNA sequence: TGCGCCAGCAGCACCGGACAGGGCCATCACGAGACCCAGTACTTC. The V and J genes are TRBV5-1 and TRBJ2-5; 8 bases match TRBD1. The ends lost 4 bases at V and 5 bases at J; junction bases unmatched: 10. The CDR3 is 15 amino acids. Germline V gives CDR1 SGHRS, CDR2 YFSETQ.

This chain links TRBV10-3 with TRBJ1-1; 7 positions match TRBD1. V was clipped by 11 bases and J by 0 bases; unmatched bases: 12. The germline V gene encodes CDR1 ENHRY and CDR2 SYGVKD. CDR3 size: 15 residues. DNA for the CDR3: TGTGCCGTCACCAGAGGGACAGCTATGAACACTGAAGCTTTCTTT. Encoded protein: CAVTRGTAMNTEAFF.

With regard to this clonotype: One end of the junction fails to match germline, which may point to a read error. This chain connects TRBV12-3 or TRBV12-4 to TRBJ2-1; possible D gene TRBD2, 6 bases. CDR3 length: 15 residues. CDR3 DNA sequence: TGTGCCAGCAGCCCTAGGGGCGCGGGGTCCAATGAGCAGTCCTTC. It is translated as CASSPRGAGSNEQSF.

Regarding this clonotype: Relative to the germline gene, one junction end is altered; a read error may explain this. The chain employs TRBV6-5 and TRBJ1-6; 8 nucleotides agree with TRBD1. The germline V gene encodes CDR1 MNHEY and CDR2 SVGAGI. The CDR3 is 15 residues long. CDR3 DNA: TGCGCCAGCAGTCTTACCGAGACAGGGGATTCACCCCTCCACTTT. Protein sequence: CASSLTETGDSPLHF.

This chain uses TRBV11-2 with TRBJ2-1; a possible D gene is TRBD2 (6 bases). This CDR3 comprises 13 residues. The ends were cut back, 0 bases at V and 8 bases at J, with 8 bases in the middle. Germline CDR1 is SGHAT and CDR2 is FQNNGV. CDR3 nucleotide sequence: TGTGCCAGCAGCTTAGAGCCGGGGGATGAGCAGTTCTTC. This encodes CASSLEPGDEQFF. The full variable domain, completed using reference TRBV11-2 and TRBJ2-1, is EAGVAQSPRYKIIEKRQSVAFWCNPISGHATLYWYQQILGQGPKLLIQFQNNGVVDDSQLPKDRFSAERLKGVDSTLKIQPAKLEDSAVYLCASSLEPGDEQFFGPGTRLTVL.

This clonotype occurred once. The V and J genes are TRBV30 and TRBJ1-5; possible D gene TRBD1, 5 bases. Germline CDR1 is GTSNPN and CDR2 is SVGIG (reference sequence). Trimming left V 3 bases short and J 5 bases short, with 14 bases between. The CDR3 covers 14 residues. The CDR3 DNA follows: TGTGCCTGGAGACTTATAGGGGCCCATCAGCCCCAGCATTTT. It is translated as CAWRLIGAHQPQHF.

For this clonotype: Mismatch with germline at one junction end may stem from a read error. The chain uses TRBV6-5 and TRBJ2-3; no definite D call. Germline values: CDR1 MNHEY, CDR2 SVGAGI. The CDR3 contains 16 residues. CDR3: CASSCSGWLSTDRQYF. The CDR3 region has the DNA TGTGCCAGCAGTTGCTCCGGTTGGTTGAGCACAGATAGGCAGTATTTT.

The chain couples TRBV2 to TRBJ2-1; D is perhaps TRBD2 (5 bases). From germline, CDR1 is SNHLY and CDR2 FYNNEI. The CDR3 is 14 amino acids. V gave up 7 bases and J gave up 0 bases, with 10 bases separating them. CDR3 amino acids: CASIGGLSYNEQFF. The CDR3 DNA reads TGTGCCAGCATCGGCGGACTCTCCTACAATGAGCAGTTCTTC.

This clonotype was seen only a few times. A read error is possible here, since a much larger clone lies one base away. The rearrangement links TRBV5-4 to TRBJ1-6; 9 nucleotides agree with TRBD1. CDR1 and CDR2 (germline): SGHNT, YYREEE (reference sequence). The CDR3 extends over 16 amino acids. CDR3 sequence reads: CVSSPTMGQGNSPLHF. In DNA, the CDR3 is TGTGTCAGCAGCCCGACTATGGGACAGGGAAATTCACCCCTCCACTTT.

The V call is TRBV11-3, the J call TRBJ2-1; the D gene is possibly TRBD2 (6 bases). CDR1 is SGHNT, CDR2 YENEEA, per germline. The V gene lost 3 bases and the J gene lost 9 bases, with 18 bases spanning the gap. The CDR3 contains 15 residues. The CDR3 bases are TGTGCCAGCAGCTTTGGAATTAGCGGAAAGCTTGAGCAGTTCTTC. This gives the protein CASSFGISGKLEQFF.

About this clonotype: Just one base apart from a much larger clone, this may be a read error. The chain recombines TRBV6-1 with TRBJ2-1; 8 nucleotides match TRBD2. This CDR3 contains 16 residues. The germline gives CDR1 MNHNS, CDR2 SASEGT. The CDR3 nucleotides read TGTGCCAGCAGTACACTAGCGGTTAAGGCCTACGATGAGCAGTTCTTC. This encodes CASSTLAVKAYDEQFF.

A remark on this clonotype: This could be a read error, since a much larger clone is one nucleotide away. The chain combines TRBV30 with TRBJ2-2; tentative D call: TRBD2 (6 bases). Per germline, CDR1 GTSNPN and CDR2 SVGIG (reference sequence). The length of the CDR3 is 13 residues. In DNA form, the CDR3 reads TGTGCCTGGAGTCCCGGGGAGACCGGGGGGCTGTTTTTT. This gives the protein CAWSPGETGGLFF.

This clonotype was detected only a few times. One end of the junction is discordant with germline, which a read error may explain. The chain has TRBV30 and TRBJ1-1; D not certain. The CDR3 has 15 amino acids. Germline lookup yields CDR1 GTSNPN and CDR2 SVGIG (reference sequence). The CDR3 nucleotides are TGTGCCTGGAGTCCCCCCTCTGCAGCGAACAGTGAAACTTTCTTT. This codes for CAWSPPSAANSETFF.

Points on this clonotype: At one of its ends the junction is not consistent with the germline gene, which may arise from a read error. J is TRBJ2-3 and V is TRBV12-5; D is possibly TRBD2 (5 bases). Germline loops: CDR1 LGHNT, CDR2 FRNRAP. The CDR3 runs 15 residues. The CDR3 protein is CASGFRGFDTVTQYF. DNA of the CDR3: TGTGCTAGTGGTTTTAGAGGGTTCGACACAGTTACGCAGTATTTT.